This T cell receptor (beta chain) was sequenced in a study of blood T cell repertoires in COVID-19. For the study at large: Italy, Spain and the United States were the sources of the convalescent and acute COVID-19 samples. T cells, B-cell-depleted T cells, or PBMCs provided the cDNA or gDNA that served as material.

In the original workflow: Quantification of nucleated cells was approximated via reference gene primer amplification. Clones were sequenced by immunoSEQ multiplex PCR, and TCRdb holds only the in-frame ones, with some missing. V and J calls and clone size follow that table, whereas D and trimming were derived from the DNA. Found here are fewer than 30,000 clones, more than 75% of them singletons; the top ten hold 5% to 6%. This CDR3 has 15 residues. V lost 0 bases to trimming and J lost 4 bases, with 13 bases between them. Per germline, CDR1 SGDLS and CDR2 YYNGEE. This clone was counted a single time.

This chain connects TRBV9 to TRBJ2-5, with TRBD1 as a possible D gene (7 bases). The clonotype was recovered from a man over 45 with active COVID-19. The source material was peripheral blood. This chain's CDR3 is CASSVAPGGRETQYF. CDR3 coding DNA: TGTGCCAGCAGCGTAGCCCCAGGGGGGAGAGAGACCCAGTACTTC.